The 2 T cell receptor beta chains reported below all come from one sample, sequenced in a study of control samples from healthy donors and cancer patients. Here immunoSEQ multiplex PCR was the method, and the copy in TCRdb shows in-frame clones only, minus some. The sample includes around 120,000 clones, about nine tenths of them seen just once. The sequenced sample consisted of blood. These receptors were taken from a man aged 40-50 years in good health.

The V gene is TRBV5-1, the J gene TRBJ2-2; TRBD2 aligns across 10 bases. CDR3 length: 15 residues. Per the germline V gene, CDR1 is SGHRS and CDR2 is YFSETQ. Germline trimming cut 1 base from V and 5 bases from J; bases unmatched to any gene: 2. The CDR3 sequence: CASSLTSGATGELFF. The CDR3 coding sequence is TGCGCCAGCAGCTTGACTAGCGGGGCTACCGGGGAGCTGTTTTTT.

This clone showed up just a few times. V usage is TRBV4-3 and J usage is TRBJ2-7; a possible D gene is TRBD2 (6 bases). This CDR3 contains 15 residues. V was pared by 1 base and J by 4 bases, with 14 bases between. Germline V gene lookup returns CDR1 LGHNA and CDR2 YSLEER. CDR3 sequence: CASSQGWGVGYEQYF. CDR3 bases: TGCGCCAGCAGCCAAGGGTGGGGGGTAGGTTACGAGCAGTACTTC.